The 11 T cell receptor beta chains below were found in one sample sequenced in a study of T cells after yellow fever vaccination (dated by TCRdb to between 2017 and 2020). The library was prepared using 5' RACE. TCRdb shows the sequencer as Illumina NovaSeq 6000. TCRdb itself trimmed the public reads at Q25 with fastp, ran MiXCR and retained productive beta chains. Rows with one shared CDR3 protein collapse into an entry with the most common genes and DNA. This sample comprises some 240,000 distinct CDR3 sequences, less than 3.5% of them detected only once. The top ten hold 3.2% of the sample. The meaning of the sample's treatment or condition label: live attenuated yellow fever vaccine strain. The sequenced sample was CD4+ T cells sorted from PBMCs, obtained 10 days after the yellow fever booster vaccination. These receptors were collected from a man younger than 30 who received the YFV17D yellow fever vaccine.

In this sample, this clonotype turned up once. This may stem from a read error, because a much larger clone lies one nucleotide away. The chain is built from TRBV9 and TRBJ1-4; D ambiguous. This CDR3 comprises 13 residues. Germline CDR1 reads SGDLS; CDR2 reads YYNGEE. As DNA, the CDR3 is TGTGCCAGCTGCGTAGCAGGCGGGTCCAAACTGTTTTTT. This translates into CASCVAGGSKLFF.

This clonotype was detected ten times or more. The rearrangement joins TRBV7-2 to TRBJ2-2; 8 nucleotides agree with TRBD2. Per germline, CDR1 SGHTA and CDR2 FQGNSA. V dropped 6 bases and J dropped 6; count of bases not matched to a gene: 6. This CDR3 is 14 amino acids long. The CDR3 loop is CASSGGGWSGELFF. The CDR3 DNA reads as TGTGCCAGCAGTGGCGGGGGGTGGTCCGGGGAGCTGTTTTTT. The complete variable domain, with remaining parts taken from reference TRBV7-2 and TRBJ2-2, reads GAGVSQSPSNKVTEKGKDVELRCDPISGHTALYWYRQSLGQGLEFLIYFQGNSAPDKSGLPSDRFSAERTGGSVSTLTIQRTQQEDSAVYLCASSGGGWSGELFFGEGSRLTVL.

In its sample, this clonotype was seen many times. The V call is TRBV10-3, the J call TRBJ2-1, with 11 bases matching TRBD2. V was clipped by 4 bases and J by 6 bases; unmatched bases: 14. The CDR3 is made up of 18 amino acids. The germline CDR1 and CDR2 sequences are ENHRY and SYGVKD. CDR3 protein: CAISASLSGTSGFNEQFF. The CDR3 nucleotides are TGTGCCATCAGTGCCTCTCTATCCGGGACTAGCGGTTTCAATGAGCAGTTCTTC.

The chain's CDR3 is CACLRGSRNGYTF. CDR3 DNA: TGTGCCTGCCTCAGGGGGAGCAGAAATGGCTACACCTTC. The rearrangement uses TRBV30 and TRBJ1-2, with 7 nucleotides matching TRBD1. Germline assignment: CDR1 GTSNPN and CDR2 SVGIG (reference sequence). The CDR3 contains 13 residues. Germline trimming cut 6 bases from V and 6 bases from J; bases unmatched to any gene: 10.

The sample holds many counts of this clonotype. This chain connects TRBV20-1 to TRBJ1-5; D gene ambiguous. This CDR3 contains 15 residues. In germline, CDR1 is DFQATT, CDR2 SNEGSKA (reference sequence). Between the trimmed V and J ends, which lost 2 bases and 6 bases, there was a span of 17 bases. The CDR3 nucleotides are TGCAGTGCTAGACAATTACAGTACCTGGTTCAGCCCCAGCATTTT. This translates into CSARQLQYLVQPQHF.

This clonotype was seen at least ten times. The chain carries TRBV6-2 or TRBV6-3 and TRBJ2-1; 10 bases are shared with TRBD2. There are 14 residues in the CDR3. The junction had 7 bases not matched to a gene; V was cut back by 6 bases and J by 8 bases. CDR1 is MNHEY, CDR2 SVGEGT, per germline. The DNA of the CDR3 is TGTGCCAGCAGAAGCGGGGGGGAGGTTTATGAGCAGTTCTTC. As protein: CASRSGGEVYEQFF.

This clonotype was counted only a few times. V usage is TRBV7-2 and J usage is TRBJ1-2; D unclear. Looked up from germline, CDR1 is SGHTA and CDR2 is FQGNSA. The CDR3 extends over 12 amino acids. V shed 2 bases and J shed 2 bases, with 3 bases lying between them. The CDR3 DNA reads as TGTGCCAGCAGCTTATTAAACTATGGCTACACCTTC. It codes for CASSLLNYGYTF.

The sample holds many counts of this clonotype. V is TRBV6-1 and J is TRBJ2-1, with 9 bases matching TRBD2. Germline V CDR1 and CDR2: MNHNS, SASEGT. After removal of 10 bases from V and 3 bases from J, the junction contained 19 bases not matched to a gene. There are 18 residues in the CDR3. The CDR3 is CATMIREERGVNYNEQFF. Written as DNA, the CDR3 is TGTGCCACGATGATCCGGGAAGAGCGGGGGGTAAACTACAATGAGCAGTTCTTC.

Ten or more counts support this clonotype. This chain uses TRBV28 with TRBJ2-3; D possibly corresponds to TRBD2 (6 bases). The V and J ends lost 7 bases and 1 base respectively, with 9 bases between them. This CDR3 region has 13 residues. Germline V gives CDR1 MDHEN, CDR2 SYDVKM. The CDR3 region has the DNA TGTGCCAGCAACCCTAGCGGCACAGATACGCAGTATTTT. This translates into CASNPSGTDTQYF.

This clonotype was counted many times. The chain uses TRBV5-1 and TRBJ1-2; TRBD1 might be the D (5 bases). This CDR3 comprises 14 residues. Germline CDR1 is SGHRS and CDR2 is YFSETQ. The ends were cut back, 2 bases at V and 5 bases at J, with 13 bases in the middle. CDR3 in DNA: TGCGCCAGCAGCTTAGGGGACGGAGTATATGGCTACACCTTC. This gives the protein CASSLGDGVYGYTF.

The V gene is TRBV18, the J gene TRBJ1-2; 10 bases line up with TRBD1. The CDR3 runs to 17 residues. Germline V gives CDR1 KGHSH, CDR2 LQKENI. Losses at the gene ends were 0 bases for V and 4 bases for J; bases not matched to a gene: 8. CDR3 amino acids: CASSPPSGQGLVYGYTF. In nucleotides, the CDR3 is TGTGCCAGCTCACCACCATCGGGACAGGGGCTTGTCTATGGCTACACCTTC.